In its sample, the clone carrying this T cell receptor beta chain was seen a few times. No antigen is known for it. This entry is derived from a study of identical twins. General study results and limits: Models underestimated out-of-frame TCR alpha sharing in monozygotic twins.

Germline-derived CDR1 and CDR2 are MNHEY and SVGEGT. V was cut by 6 bases and J by 2 bases, with 3 bases left in between. The CDR3 runs to 11 residues. MiXCR, run by TCRdb on the 5' RACE reads, gives a single entry per CDR3 protein. The sample carries 430,000 or so distinct CDR3 sequences, 20% to 25% recorded once. This same sample was also part of a study on T cells expressing NK-cell markers.

The sample taken for sequencing was CD4+ T cells sorted from blood. The clonotype was recovered from a woman aged 18-29 years in good health. The chain recombines TRBV6-2 or TRBV6-3 with TRBJ2-3; D is uncertain. CDR3 DNA: TGTGCCAGCAGGAACACAGATACGCAGTATTTT. Its protein product is CASRNTDTQYF.